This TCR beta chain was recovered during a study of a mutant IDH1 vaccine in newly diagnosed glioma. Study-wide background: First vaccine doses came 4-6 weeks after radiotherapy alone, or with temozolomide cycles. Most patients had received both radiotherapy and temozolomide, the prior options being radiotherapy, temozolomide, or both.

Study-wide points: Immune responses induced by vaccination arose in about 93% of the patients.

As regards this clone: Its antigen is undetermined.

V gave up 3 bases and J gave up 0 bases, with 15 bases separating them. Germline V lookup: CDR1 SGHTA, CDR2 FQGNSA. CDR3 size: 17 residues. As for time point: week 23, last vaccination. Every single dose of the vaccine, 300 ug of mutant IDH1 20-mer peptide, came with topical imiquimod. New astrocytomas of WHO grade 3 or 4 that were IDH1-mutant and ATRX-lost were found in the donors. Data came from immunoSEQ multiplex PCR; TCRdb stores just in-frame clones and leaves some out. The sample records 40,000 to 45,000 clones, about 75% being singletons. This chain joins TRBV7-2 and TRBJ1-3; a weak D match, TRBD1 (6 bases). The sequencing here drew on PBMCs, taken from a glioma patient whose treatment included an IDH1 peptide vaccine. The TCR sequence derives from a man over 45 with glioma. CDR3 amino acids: CASSFQTGAFSGNTIYF. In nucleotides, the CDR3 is TGTGCCAGCAGCTTTCAGACAGGCGCCTTCTCTGGAAACACCATATATTTT.